What follows are 8 T cell receptor beta chains derived from one specimen sequenced in a study of Graves' ophthalmopathy and Graves' hyperthyroidism. Amplification targeted the TCR beta CDR3 regions, with RNA transcripts as the source material. Second-round multiplex PCR followed a first-round RT-PCR using HTBI primers. MiXCR, applied by TCRdb to the multiplex PCR reads, yields one record per CDR3 protein. The sample contains about 340,000 distinct CDR3 sequences, roughly 15% of which appear only once. Material for sequencing was peripheral blood. Receptors originate from an adult man with Graves' ophthalmopathy.

This clonotype was counted only a few times. J is TRBJ2-7 and V is TRBV12-3 or TRBV12-4, with D perhaps TRBD2 (5 bases). Trimming took 4 bases from V and 7 from J, leaving 20 bases between them. This CDR3 is built from 15 residues. CDR3 in amino acids: CASSSSIQLPGEQYF. As DNA, the CDR3 is TGTGCCAGCAGTTCAAGTATCCAACTACCGGGGGAGCAGTACTTC.

This clonotype was observed many times. J is TRBJ1-5 and V is TRBV28; D is unclear. The CDR3 consists of 14 residues. The germline V and J ends were trimmed by 7 bases and 6 bases, with 16 bases remaining between them. The germline V gene encodes CDR1 MDHEN and CDR2 SYDVKM. The CDR3 coding sequence is TGTGCCAGCACCTCCCAGACGGCAGGTCAGCCCCAGCATTTT. Translating it yields CASTSQTAGQPQHF. Full variable domain (outside the CDR3, taken from reference TRBV28 and TRBJ1-5): DVKVTQSSRYLVKRTGEKVFLECVQDMDHENMFWYRQDPGLGLRLIYFSYDVKMKEKGDIPEGYSVSREKKERFSLILESASTNQTSMYLCASTSQTAGQPQHFGDGTRLSIL.

This clonotype was recorded at least ten times. The chain combines TRBV28 with TRBJ1-1; D gene unclear. Per the germline V gene, CDR1 is MDHEN and CDR2 is SYDVKM. This CDR3 has 15 residues. The ends were cut back, 2 bases at V and 0 bases at J, with 10 bases in the middle. As DNA, the CDR3 is TGTGCCAGCAGTTTAGTCGGGCAAATGAACACTGAAGCTTTCTTT. Its translation is CASSLVGQMNTEAFF.

The gene calls are TRBV27 and TRBJ1-6; TRBD1 is a possible D gene (5 bases). This CDR3 has 15 residues. From germline, CDR1 is MNHEY and CDR2 SMNVEV (reference sequence). Trimming removed 2 bases from V and 10 bases from J, with 15 bases in between. The CDR3 coding sequence is TGTGCCAGCAGTTTACAGGGCCCGCACTACTCACCCCTCCACTTT. It specifies CASSLQGPHYSPLHF.

This clonotype was picked up many times. The chain has TRBV12-3 or TRBV12-4 and TRBJ1-1; maybe TRBD1 (6 bases). This CDR3 is 17 amino acids long. Trimming pared 5 bases from V and 0 bases from J, leaving 19 bases between. The CDR3 here is CASSPHLGGAMNTEAFF. Written as DNA, the CDR3 is TGTGCCAGCAGTCCCCACTTGGGGGGGGCGATGAACACTGAAGCTTTCTTT.

This clonotype has ten or more counts. The V and J genes are TRBV7-2 and TRBJ2-2, with 10 bases lining up with TRBD2. The CDR3 covers 16 residues. Trimming took 2 bases from V and 7 from J; bases not matched to a gene: 7. CDR1 SGHTA and CDR2 FQGNSA come from the germline V gene. The chain's CDR3 is CASSLPSGGGFGELFF. The CDR3 DNA sequence: TGTGCCAGCAGCTTACCGAGCGGGGGGGGATTCGGGGAGCTGTTTTTT.

This rearrangement joins TRBV20-1 to TRBJ1-1, with D perhaps matching TRBD1 (6 bases). The V gene lost 3 bases and the J gene lost 3 bases, with 14 bases spanning the gap. The germline gives CDR1 DFQATT, CDR2 SNEGSKA (reference sequence). This CDR3 region has 14 residues. Here the CDR3 reads CSARDSRRYTEAFF. CDR3 bases: TGCAGTGCTAGGGACAGCCGTCGTTACACTGAAGCTTTCTTT.

This clonotype was recorded at least ten times. This chain joins TRBV7-8 and TRBJ2-7; 12 bases agree with TRBD2. The CDR3 covers 16 residues. CDR1 and CDR2 from the germline V gene are SGHVS and FQNEAQ. J gave up 2 bases and V 5 bases, and 7 bases lay outside the gene matches. CDR3 amino acids: CASSIERLAGAYEQYF. For the CDR3, the DNA is TGTGCCAGCAGCATAGAGAGACTAGCGGGAGCCTACGAGCAGTACTTC.